This TCR beta chain emerged from a study of CD8 T cells in Susac syndrome. With random hexamers, reverse transcription was performed on about 0.5 to 1 ug of RNA. From the immunoSEQ multiplex PCR reads, TCRdb called clonotypes with MiXCR, one entry per CDR3 protein. Counted here are 180,000 or so distinct CDR3 sequences, 85% to 95% occurring once; the ten biggest clones make up around 0.095%. The CDR3 is 15 residues long. Germline trimming cut 0 bases from V and 4 bases from J; bases unmatched to any gene: 6. Germline V gives CDR1 DFQATT, CDR2 SNEGSKA (reference sequence). The TCR originated in a human donor with Susac syndrome. The genes are TRBV20-1 and TRBJ1-5, with 7 bases identical to TRBD1. Sequences were obtained from CD4+ T cells from PBMCs. The CDR3 spells CSARDPTGANQPQHF. The CDR3 region has the DNA TGCAGTGCTAGAGATCCAACAGGGGCTAATCAGCCCCAGCATTTT.